This T cell receptor beta chain derives from a study of cytomegalovirus exposure and HLA in healthy donors (dated by TCRdb to the late 2010s). With respect to the entire study: According to a later analysis, the 120 or so validation repertoires were produced on the same platform as the 666 repertoires of the first cohort. The study was designed to test whether signatures of past pathogen exposure could be identified by cataloging public T cell receptors. Along with the approximately 700-subject first cohort, a separate validation cohort of over a hundred different subjects was used. High-throughput TCR immunosequencing, statistical association of individual TCRs with disease status, and machine learning were combined to predict cytomegalovirus infection status.

The research as a whole found: It was suggested by the authors that the approach could potentially be generalized to other disease states and immunological phenotypes. While some public TCRs were present in many individuals, most TCR sequences turned up only very rarely across donors. In a later analysis, TCRs clustered in the first cohort were found to also tend to co-occur in the 120 or so validation repertoires, with 94% of cluster scores above 0. In the study, some 160 TCR beta chains were listed as associated with cytomegalovirus. The validation cohort had no HLA typing available for a later analysis, so co-occurrence within that cohort was assessed over all 120 repertoires. A few of the identified cytomegalovirus-associated TCR beta chains were confirmed in vitro to be specific for cytomegalovirus antigens. The classifier was reported to diagnose cytomegalovirus status with high specificity and sensitivity in both the original and validation cohorts.

As regards this clone: Its antigen specificity is not known. Qualities for individual bases were not recorded, and no much larger clone is one base off.

Trimming takes 9 bases off V and 7 bases off J; junction bases not matched to a gene: 11. The CDR3 covers 13 residues, taking in both the cysteine and the phenylalanine. Just the 39-base CDR3 DNA is kept, in frame starting at base 1. CDR1 WNHNN and CDR2 SYGVQD were looked up in the germline V gene (reference sequence). Separate from the approximately 700-subject first cohort, the validation cohort of roughly 110 subjects was the group to which the donors belonged. Libraries came from the immunoSEQ multiplex PCR assay. In the authors' own workflow: A statistical classification framework was developed to diagnose cytomegalovirus status using the catalog of TCR beta chain sequences. This immuneACCESS table, as held by TCRdb, lists in-frame sequences with V and J called but not all clones. Of the missing ones, under half trace to an unresolved V gene in checked studies; the others have no known cause. V and J calls and clone size come straight from that table; D and trimming were deduced from the DNA. This sample is represented by roughly 70,000 clones; approximately 93% of them were singletons. Roughly 1.6% of the sample lies in the top ten.

The rearranged segments are TRBV10-1 and TRBJ1-1, with 7 bases in between that match TRBD1. This receptor was identified in a man aged 18 to 35 in good health and CMV-seropositive. The material sequenced was PBMCs. CDR3 loop: CASAGQQGGEAFF. The DNA is TGCGCCAGTGCGGGACAGCAGGGAGGTGAAGCTTTCTTT.